This passage covers 21 T cell receptor beta chains from one sample sequenced in a study of identical twins. From the 5' RACE reads, TCRdb called clonotypes with MiXCR, one entry per CDR3 protein. The sample has approximately 890,000 distinct CDR3 sequences, roughly 12% seen once; the top ten hold about 1.5%. The data also belong to a second study, concerning yellow fever vaccine responses in identical twins.

Sequencing was done on a sample of PBMCs. These receptors were taken from a woman between 18 and 29 years old in good health.

This clonotype was found a few times. The chain couples TRBV20-1 to TRBJ1-5, with TRBD1 as a possible D gene (5 bases). Trimming stripped 4 bases from V and 7 bases from J, with 11 bases between. The CDR3 totals 12 residues. Germline lookup yields CDR1 DFQATT and CDR2 SNEGSKA (reference sequence). The CDR3 DNA reads TGCAGTGCTACGCCCTCAGGGCAGCCCCAGCATTTT. Translating gives CSATPSGQPQHF.

The V gene is TRBV11-1, the J gene TRBJ2-6, with 7 bases identical to TRBD1. J was trimmed by 1 base and V by 5 bases; bases with no gene match: 17. The germline gives CDR1 SGHAT, CDR2 FQDESV (reference sequence). This CDR3 has 20 amino acids. Here the CDR3 reads CASSATPRTGERSGANVLTF. The CDR3 region has the DNA TGTGCCAGCAGCGCTACCCCTCGAACAGGGGAGAGGTCTGGGGCCAACGTCCTGACTTTC.

The chain couples TRBV12-3 or TRBV12-4 to TRBJ1-1; D is unclear. The CDR3 has 12 residues. The germline V and J ends were trimmed by 9 bases and 0 bases, with 8 bases remaining between them. DNA for the CDR3: TGTGCCAGTATTCGGTTGAACACTGAAGCTTTCTTT. Translating gives CASIRLNTEAFF.

The V and J genes are TRBV20-1 and TRBJ2-5; possibly TRBD2 for D (5 bases). CDR1 and CDR2 (germline): DFQATT, SNEGSKA (reference sequence). There are 15 residues in the CDR3. V shed 5 bases and J shed 2 bases, with 18 bases lying between them. The CDR3 sequence: CSADSFEGSQETQYF. CDR3 DNA sequence: TGCAGTGCTGATAGCTTCGAGGGATCGCAAGAGACCCAGTACTTC.

This clonotype came up a few times. V gene TRBV18 combines with J gene TRBJ1-1, with D possibly matching TRBD1 (5 bases). Germline loops: CDR1 KGHSH, CDR2 LQKENI. V was cut by 0 bases and J by 2 bases, with 10 bases left in between. CDR3 length equals 15 residues. This CDR3 is CASSPPGHLNTEAFF. The CDR3 coding sequence is TGTGCCAGCTCACCACCTGGACATCTAAACACTGAAGCTTTCTTT.

This clonotype was recorded many times. The rearrangement uses TRBV29-1 and TRBJ2-5, with 8 bases matching TRBD1. Germline values: CDR1 SQVTM, CDR2 ANQGSEA. CDR3 size: 13 residues. V gave up 7 bases and J gave up 0 bases; unmatched junction bases: 4. The CDR3, as DNA: TGCAGCGCCTGGACAGGGTACCAAGAGACCCAGTACTTC. It specifies CSAWTGYQETQYF.

This clonotype was seen a few times. V usage is TRBV11-1 and J usage is TRBJ2-3; D might be TRBD1 (6 bases). The CDR3 sequence is 18 residues long. From germline, CDR1 is SGHAT and CDR2 FQDESV (reference sequence). V gave up 5 bases and J gave up 2 bases, with 23 bases separating them. Written as DNA, the CDR3 is TGTGCCAGCAGCGAAAGCGACAGGTCCATGGGGGCCACAGATACGCAGTATTTT. This encodes CASSESDRSMGATDTQYF.

Written as DNA, the CDR3 is TGTGCCATCAGTGTTGATAGCGGGAGCCGAGATACGCAGTATTTT. Its protein is CAISVDSGSRDTQYF. The rearrangement uses TRBV10-3 and TRBJ2-3; 9 bases are shared with TRBD2. Germline trimming cut 4 bases from V and 5 bases from J; bases unmatched to any gene: 7. CDR3 length: 15 amino acids. Germline CDR1 and CDR2: ENHRY and SYGVKD.

This clonotype has more than one count but fewer than ten. The rearrangement uses TRBV7-8 and TRBJ2-3; D gene ambiguous. V was shortened by 0 bases and J by 0 bases, with 10 bases between the two germline ends. This CDR3 has 16 residues. Per the germline V gene, CDR1 is SGHVS and CDR2 is FQNEAQ. The CDR3 DNA reads as TGTGCCAGCAGCTTAGCGCTGTGGAAAAGCACAGATACGCAGTATTTT. This codes for CASSLALWKSTDTQYF.

This clonotype has only a few counts. The V gene is TRBV25-1, the J gene TRBJ2-1; no clear D. The CDR3 sequence is 15 residues long. With 3 bases removed from V and 0 bases from J, the gap between germline ends came to 9 bases. The germline gives CDR1 MGHDK, CDR2 SYGVNS. The DNA of the CDR3 is TGTGCCAGCAGTGATGTGCGAAGCTCCTACAATGAGCAGTTCTTC. As protein: CASSDVRSSYNEQFF.

V gene TRBV5-5 combines with J gene TRBJ1-2; no reliable D call. This CDR3 region has 13 residues. With 4 bases removed from V and 0 bases from J, the gap between germline ends came to 7 bases. Germline V gives CDR1 SGHKS, CDR2 YYEKEE (reference sequence). The CDR3 DNA reads TGTGCCAGCAGCCCAACACCTAACTATGGCTACACCTTC. Its translation is CASSPTPNYGYTF.

This clonotype was counted only a few times. J is TRBJ2-7 and V is TRBV5-6; D may match TRBD1 or TRBD2 (7 bases each). CDR1 and CDR2 from the germline V gene are SGHDT and YYEEEE. V was cut by 0 bases and J by 0 bases, with 13 bases left in between. This CDR3 has 16 residues. The CDR3 DNA reads TGTGCCAGCAGCTTGGCAGGGGGAGGGTTCTCCTACGAGCAGTACTTC. It encodes CASSLAGGGFSYEQYF.

This clonotype was found many times. V gene TRBV12-3 or TRBV12-4 combines with J gene TRBJ2-7; D ambiguous. V shed 1 base and J shed 2 bases, with 12 bases lying between them. The CDR3 runs 15 residues. CDR3 sequence reads: CASSLGATKAYEQYF. The DNA of the CDR3 is TGTGCCAGCAGTTTAGGGGCCACTAAAGCCTACGAGCAGTACTTC.

This clonotype has a handful of counts. V is TRBV5-1 and J is TRBJ2-2; TRBD2 matches at 8 bases. The CDR3 runs to 16 residues. Per the germline V gene, CDR1 is SGHRS and CDR2 is YFSETQ. V shed 6 bases, J shed 4 bases, and the junction held 11 bases outside the gene matches. CDR3 amino acids: CASNGYGRGGTGELFF. The CDR3 DNA reads as TGCGCCAGCAATGGTTACGGGAGGGGCGGCACCGGGGAGCTGTTTTTT.

The chain joins TRBV12-5 to TRBJ2-7, with 8 bases matching TRBD1. V dropped 5 bases and J dropped 4; count of bases not matched to a gene: 7. The CDR3 runs to 14 residues. CDR1 is LGHNT and CDR2 is FRNRAP in the germline V gene. CDR3 nucleotide sequence: TGTGCTAGTGGTACCCAGGGGGCCGAATACGAGCAGTACTTC. It codes for CASGTQGAEYEQYF.

V usage is TRBV27 and J usage is TRBJ2-7; maybe TRBD1 (5 bases). From germline, CDR1 is MNHEY and CDR2 SMNVEV (reference sequence). The CDR3 runs to 13 residues. The germline V and J ends were trimmed by 6 bases and 7 bases, with 16 bases remaining between them. CDR3 DNA: TGTGCCAGCAGGTATAAGACAGAGATTGAGCAGTACGTC. Translating it yields CASRYKTEIEQYV.

The chain links TRBV18 to TRBJ2-3; 11 positions match TRBD2. V shed 8 bases, J shed 6 bases, and the junction held 10 bases outside the gene matches. This CDR3 is built from 15 residues. CDR1 is KGHSH and CDR2 is LQKENI in the germline V gene. CDR3 region: CASGTSGSAWDTQYF. Written as DNA, the CDR3 is TGTGCCAGCGGAACTAGCGGGAGCGCCTGGGATACGCAGTATTTT.

The table lists this clonotype with a few counts. This chain uses TRBV5-1 with TRBJ1-4; D remains ambiguous. V was shortened by 6 bases and J by 6 bases, with 30 bases between the two germline ends. Germline lookup yields CDR1 SGHRS and CDR2 YFSETQ. CDR3 size: 19 residues. In DNA, the CDR3 is TGCGCCAGCATCCATTTAAAAGGAGCGAAGCCGGGGATGGATGAAAAACTGTTTTTT. It translates to CASIHLKGAKPGMDEKLFF.

The gene calls are TRBV20-1 and TRBJ2-3; TRBD2 aligns across 11 bases. J was trimmed by 2 bases and V by 6 bases; bases with no gene match: 7. In germline, CDR1 is DFQATT, CDR2 SNEGSKA (reference sequence). This CDR3 is 15 amino acids long. The CDR3 here is CSASSGRALTDTQYF. The CDR3 bases are TGCAGTGCGAGTAGCGGGAGGGCTCTCACAGATACGCAGTATTTT.

The chain employs TRBV15 and TRBJ2-3; D is perhaps TRBD2 (5 bases). In germline, CDR1 is LNHNV, CDR2 YYDKDF (reference sequence). The CDR3 sequence is 14 residues long. Trimming removed 7 bases at V and 0 bases at J, with 11 bases between. The CDR3 loop is CATTEGFSTDTQYF. The DNA of the CDR3 is TGTGCCACCACCGAGGGCTTTAGCACAGATACGCAGTATTTT.

This sequence joins TRBV12-3 or TRBV12-4 and TRBJ1-4; possibly TRBD1 for D (6 bases). The CDR3 covers 15 residues. With 8 bases removed from V and 7 bases from J, the gap between germline ends came to 20 bases. The CDR3 DNA is TGTGCCAGCGGCGAAGCAGGGGCGTTTGCTGAAAAACTGTTTTTT. Translating it yields CASGEAGAFAEKLFF.